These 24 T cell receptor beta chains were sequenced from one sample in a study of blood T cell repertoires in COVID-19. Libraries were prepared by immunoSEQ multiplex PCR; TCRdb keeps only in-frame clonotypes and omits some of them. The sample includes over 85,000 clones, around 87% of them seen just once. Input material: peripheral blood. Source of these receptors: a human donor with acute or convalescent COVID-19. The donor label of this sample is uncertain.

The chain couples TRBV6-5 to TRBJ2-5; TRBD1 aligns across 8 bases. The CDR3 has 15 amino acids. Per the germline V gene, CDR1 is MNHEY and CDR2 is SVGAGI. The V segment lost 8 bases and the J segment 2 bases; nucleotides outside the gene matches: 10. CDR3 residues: CASRRVRDRQETQYF. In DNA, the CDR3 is TGTGCCAGCCGTCGGGTCCGGGACAGGCAAGAGACCCAGTACTTC.

The CDR3 DNA reads as TGTGCCAGTAGTCCCACAGGGGGCAAATGGGAGCCCCAGCATTTT. Amino acids: CASSPTGGKWEPQHF. The chain recombines TRBV19 with TRBJ1-5; 9 nucleotides agree with TRBD1. The V and J ends lost 5 bases and 8 bases, in that order; junction bases with no gene match: 10. CDR3 length equals 15 residues. CDR1 and CDR2 (germline): LNHDA, SQIVND (reference sequence).

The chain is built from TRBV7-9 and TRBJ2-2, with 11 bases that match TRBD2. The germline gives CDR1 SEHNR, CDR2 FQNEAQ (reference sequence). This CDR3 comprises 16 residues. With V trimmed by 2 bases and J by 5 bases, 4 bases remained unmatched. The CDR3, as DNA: TGTGCCAGCAGCTTACGGCCTAGCGGGGGGACCGGGGAGCTGTTTTTT. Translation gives CASSLRPSGGTGELFF. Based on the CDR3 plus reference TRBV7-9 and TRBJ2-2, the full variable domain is DTGVSQNPRHKITKRGQNVTFRCDPISEHNRLYWYRQTLGQGPEFLTYFQNEAQLEKSRLLSDRFSAERPKGSFSTLEIQRTEQGDSAMYLCASSLRPSGGTGELFFGEGSRLTVL.

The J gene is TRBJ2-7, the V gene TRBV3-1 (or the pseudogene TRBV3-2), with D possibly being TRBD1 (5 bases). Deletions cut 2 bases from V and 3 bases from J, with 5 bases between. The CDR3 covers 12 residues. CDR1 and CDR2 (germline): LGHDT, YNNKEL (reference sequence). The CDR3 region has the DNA TGTGCCAGCAGCCAACAGGGCTACGAGCAGTACTTC. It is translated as CASSQQGYEQYF.

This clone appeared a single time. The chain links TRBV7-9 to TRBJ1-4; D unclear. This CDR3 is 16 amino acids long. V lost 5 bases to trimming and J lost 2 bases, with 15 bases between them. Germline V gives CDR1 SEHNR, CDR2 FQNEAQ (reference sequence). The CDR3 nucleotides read TGTGCCAGCAGCGACCCATATAGCGGGACTAATGAAAAACTGTTTTTT. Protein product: CASSDPYSGTNEKLFF.

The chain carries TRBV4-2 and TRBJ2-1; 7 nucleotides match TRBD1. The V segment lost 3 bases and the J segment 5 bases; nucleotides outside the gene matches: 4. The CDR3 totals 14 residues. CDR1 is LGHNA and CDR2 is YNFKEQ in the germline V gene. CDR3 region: CASSQEQGNNEQFF. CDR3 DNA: TGTGCCAGCAGCCAGGAACAGGGGAACAATGAGCAGTTCTTC.

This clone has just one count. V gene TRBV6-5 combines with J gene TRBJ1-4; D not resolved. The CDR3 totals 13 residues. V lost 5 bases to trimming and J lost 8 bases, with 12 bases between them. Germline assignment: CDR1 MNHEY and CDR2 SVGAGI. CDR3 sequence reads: CASSPPGREKLFF. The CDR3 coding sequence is TGTGCCAGCAGTCCCCCGGGGAGGGAAAAACTGTTTTTT.

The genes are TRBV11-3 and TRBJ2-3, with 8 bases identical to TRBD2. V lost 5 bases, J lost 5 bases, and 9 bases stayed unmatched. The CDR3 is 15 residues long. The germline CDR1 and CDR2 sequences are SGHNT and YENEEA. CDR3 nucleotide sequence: TGTGCCAGCAGCCTTTCGGGGGGGCTTGGAGATACGCAGTATTTT. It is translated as CASSLSGGLGDTQYF.

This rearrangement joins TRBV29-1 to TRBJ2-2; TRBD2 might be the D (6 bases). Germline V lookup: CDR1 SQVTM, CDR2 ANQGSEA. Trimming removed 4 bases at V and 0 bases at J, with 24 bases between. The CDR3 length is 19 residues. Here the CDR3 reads CSVVWGTHGTRANTGELFF. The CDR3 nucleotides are TGCAGCGTTGTGTGGGGGACTCATGGGACTCGAGCGAACACCGGGGAGCTGTTTTTT.

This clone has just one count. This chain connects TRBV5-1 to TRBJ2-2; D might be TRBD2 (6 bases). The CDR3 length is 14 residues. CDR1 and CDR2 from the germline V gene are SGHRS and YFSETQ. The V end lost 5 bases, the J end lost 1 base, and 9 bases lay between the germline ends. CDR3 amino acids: CASSGGRNTGELFF. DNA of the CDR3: TGCGCCAGCAGTGGGGGGAGGAACACCGGGGAGCTGTTTTTT.

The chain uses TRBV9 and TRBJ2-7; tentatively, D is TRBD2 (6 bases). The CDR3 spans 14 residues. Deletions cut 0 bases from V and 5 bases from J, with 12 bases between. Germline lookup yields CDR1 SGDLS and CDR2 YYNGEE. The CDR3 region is CASSVGPTRHEQYF. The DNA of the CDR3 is TGTGCCAGCAGCGTAGGACCGACTAGGCACGAGCAGTACTTC.

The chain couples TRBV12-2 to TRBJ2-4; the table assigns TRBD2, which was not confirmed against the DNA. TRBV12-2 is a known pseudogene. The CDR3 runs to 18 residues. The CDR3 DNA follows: TGTGCAAGTCGCTTAGCACGACTCCTTAAGGCCACCAAAAACATTCAGTACTTC. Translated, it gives CASRLARLLKATKNIQYF.

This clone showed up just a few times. The DNA for the CDR3 is TGTGCCAGCAGCGCCCAGATGAACACTGAAGCTTTCTTT. It yields the protein CASSAQMNTEAFF. The rearrangement uses TRBV9 and TRBJ1-1, with D uncertain. The CDR3 sequence is 13 residues long. Germline lookup yields CDR1 SGDLS and CDR2 YYNGEE. V gave up 3 bases and J gave up 0 bases, with 6 bases separating them.

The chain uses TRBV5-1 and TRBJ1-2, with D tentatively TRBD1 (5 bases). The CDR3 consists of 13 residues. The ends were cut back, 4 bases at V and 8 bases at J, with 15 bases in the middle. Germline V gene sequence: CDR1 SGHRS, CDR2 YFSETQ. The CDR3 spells CASSLTGRVGYTF. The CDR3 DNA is TGCGCCAGCAGCCTAACCGGCAGGGTGGGCTACACCTTC. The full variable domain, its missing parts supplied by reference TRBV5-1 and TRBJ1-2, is KAGVTQTPRYLIKTRGQQVTLSCSPISGHRSVSWYQQTPGQGLQFLFEYFSETQRNKGNFPGRFSGRQFSNSRSEMNVSTLELGDSALYLCASSLTGRVGYTFGSGTRLTVV.

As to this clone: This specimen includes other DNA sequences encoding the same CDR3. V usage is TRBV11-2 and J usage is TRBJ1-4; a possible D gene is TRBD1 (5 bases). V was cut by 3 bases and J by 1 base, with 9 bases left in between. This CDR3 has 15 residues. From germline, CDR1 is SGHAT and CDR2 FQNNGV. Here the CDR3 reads CASSLGGVTNEKLFF. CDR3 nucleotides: TGTGCCAGCAGCTTGGGGGGGGTAACTAATGAAAAACTGTTTTTT.

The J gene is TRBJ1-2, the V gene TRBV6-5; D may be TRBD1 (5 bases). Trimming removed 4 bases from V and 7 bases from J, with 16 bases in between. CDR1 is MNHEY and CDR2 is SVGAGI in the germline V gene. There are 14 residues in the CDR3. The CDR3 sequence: CASSFTGGSSGYTF. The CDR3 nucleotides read TGTGCCAGCAGTTTTACGGGGGGGAGTAGTGGCTACACCTTC.

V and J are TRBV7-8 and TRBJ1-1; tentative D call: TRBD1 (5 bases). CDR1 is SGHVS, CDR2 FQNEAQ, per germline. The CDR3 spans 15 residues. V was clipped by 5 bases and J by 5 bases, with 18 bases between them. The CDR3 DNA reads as TGTGCCAGCAGCCGCAACGGGGGGGAGCGGACTGAAGCTTTCTTT. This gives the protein CASSRNGGERTEAFF.

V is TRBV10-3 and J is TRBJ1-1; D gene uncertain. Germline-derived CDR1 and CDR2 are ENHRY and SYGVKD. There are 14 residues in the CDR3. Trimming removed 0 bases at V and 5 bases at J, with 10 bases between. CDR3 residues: CAISESGPPTEAFF. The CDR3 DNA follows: TGTGCCATCAGTGAGTCGGGCCCCCCGACTGAAGCTTTCTTT.

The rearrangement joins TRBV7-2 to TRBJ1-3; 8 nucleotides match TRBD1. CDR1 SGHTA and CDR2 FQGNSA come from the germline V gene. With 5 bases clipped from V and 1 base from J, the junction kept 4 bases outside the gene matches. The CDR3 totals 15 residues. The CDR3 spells CASSRRTGSGNTIYF. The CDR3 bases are TGTGCCAGCAGCCGCAGGACAGGGTCTGGAAACACCATATATTTT.

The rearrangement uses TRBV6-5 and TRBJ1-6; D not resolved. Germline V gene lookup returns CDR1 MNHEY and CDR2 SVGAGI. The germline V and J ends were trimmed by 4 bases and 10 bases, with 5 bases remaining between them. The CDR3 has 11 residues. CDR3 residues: CASSSGSPLHF. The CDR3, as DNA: TGTGCCAGCAGTTCCGGGTCACCCCTCCACTTT.

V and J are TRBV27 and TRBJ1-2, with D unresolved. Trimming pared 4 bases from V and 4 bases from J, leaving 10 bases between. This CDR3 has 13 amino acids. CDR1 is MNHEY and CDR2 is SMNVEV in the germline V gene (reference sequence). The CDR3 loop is CASSSAQLYGYTF. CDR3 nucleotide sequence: TGTGCCAGCAGTTCTGCACAGCTCTATGGCTACACCTTC.

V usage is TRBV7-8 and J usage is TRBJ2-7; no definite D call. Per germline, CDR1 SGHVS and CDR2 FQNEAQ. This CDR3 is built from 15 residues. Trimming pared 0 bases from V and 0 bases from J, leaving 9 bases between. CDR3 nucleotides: TGTGCCAGCAGCTTAGCCAGGATCAGCTCCTACGAGCAGTACTTC. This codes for CASSLARISSYEQYF.

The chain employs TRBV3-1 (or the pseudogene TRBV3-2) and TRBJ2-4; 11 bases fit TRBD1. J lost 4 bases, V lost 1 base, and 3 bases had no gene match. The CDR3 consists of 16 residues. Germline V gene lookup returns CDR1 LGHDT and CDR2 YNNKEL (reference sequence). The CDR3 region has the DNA TGTGCCAGCAGCCAAGGAGGACAGGGGGCGAAAAACATTCAGTACTTC. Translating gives CASSQGGQGAKNIQYF.

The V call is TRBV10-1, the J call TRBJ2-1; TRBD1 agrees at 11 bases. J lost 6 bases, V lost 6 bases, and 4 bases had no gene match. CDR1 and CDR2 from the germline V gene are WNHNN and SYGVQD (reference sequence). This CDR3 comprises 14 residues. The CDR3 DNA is TGCGCCAGCAGCACCGGGACAGGGGGCAATGAGCAGTTCTTC. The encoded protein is CASSTGTGGNEQFF.